The rows below give T cell receptor beta chains drawn from one sample of a study of cytomegalovirus exposure and HLA in healthy donors. Generated by immunoSEQ multiplex PCR, the TCRdb table keeps only in-frame clones and is missing some. The profile shows just under 95,000 clones, 60% to 85% of them singletons. The sample was PBMCs. Receptor source: a man aged 50-60 years in good health and CMV-seropositive. Both conserved end residues are part of each CDR3. The order of the fields is V gene, CDR3 length, J gene, CDR3 protein.

TRBV19	14	TRBJ1-1	CASIGTNLNTEAFF
TRBV30	16	TRBJ1-2	CAWSVVAGVTDYGYTF
TRBV2	13	TRBJ2-7	CASTGTMNYEQYF
TRBV7-7	17	TRBJ2-3	CASSPGAGGLSTDTQYF
TRBV27	15	TRBJ2-5	CASSLSFPYEETQYF
TRBV7-2	12	TRBJ1-1	CASSLERGQAFF
TRBV9	14	TRBJ1-1	CASSVGDRITEAFF
TRBV28	15	TRBJ2-1	CASRTSGAPYNEQFF
TRBV10-3	16	TRBJ2-3	CAIRGTSGGSTDTQYF
TRBV7-3	17	TRBJ1-2	CASSESGQNDSPYGYTF
TRBV5-1	15	TRBJ2-1	CASSTRDIRDNEQFF
TRBV4-2	16	TRBJ1-5	CASSESPGGGNQPQNF
TRBV7-2	16	TRBJ1-6	CASSLAGTGNNSPLHF
TRBV27	12	TRBJ2-5	CASSSVSETQYF
TRBV18	15	TRBJ1-5	CASSPGQGGNQPQHF
TRBV6-5	14	TRBJ1-1	CASSYGQGGTEAFF
TRBV19	16	TRBJ2-7	CASSSLGPGGIYEQYF
TRBV18	13	TRBJ1-1	CASSPGGVAEAFF
TRBV4-3	15	TRBJ1-2	CASSQDGGRNYGYTF
TRBV29-1	11	TRBJ1-1	CSVDAQPEAFF
TRBV5-5	15	TRBJ2-7	CASSLTDRETGEQYF
TRBV29-1	13	TRBJ2-1	CSVVGVDYNEQFF
TRBV5-6	16	TRBJ2-6	CASSGGRYSGANVLTF
TRBV7-3	13	TRBJ2-3	CASSLDFSDTQYF
TRBV29-1	18	TRBJ1-1	CSVDPIRRRGKGNTEAFF
TRBV7-9	13	TRBJ1-5	CASSPRGPQPQHF
TRBV14	13	TRBJ1-1	CASSQDLGTEAFF
TRBV5-1	15	TRBJ2-1	CASSLAGGTYNEQFF
TRBV7-2	15	TRBJ2-2	CASSYRTGGLGELFF
TRBV7-2	13	TRBJ1-2	CASSFSQVCGYTF
TRBV6-1	19	TRBJ2-7	CASSEARGIGTSGAYEQYF
TRBV9	15	TRBJ2-1	CASSETSGLGYEQFF
TRBV5-1	14	TRBJ1-4	CASSSGQDNEKLFF
TRBV6-1	13	TRBJ2-5	CATVTGEGETQYF
TRBV10-3	14	TRBJ1-5	CAISKTGGRQPQHF
TRBV7-2	15	TRBJ2-2	CASSPDRGSTGELFF
TRBV27	13	TRBJ2-1	CASRLAGVNEQFF